The entry that follows covers one T cell receptor (beta chain) sequence. Its antigen has not been determined. Qualities for individual bases were not recorded, and no much larger clone is one base off. This sample is drawn from a study of T cell responses to AZD1222 COVID-19 vaccine (TCRdb year 2021). Describing the broader study: A total of 230 to 250 trial participants underwent TCR sequencing, of whom some 210 received two doses of AZD1222 and about 25 received two doses of the MenACWY control vaccine. Trial participants were enrolled by age into 18-55, 56-69 and 70-plus year subgroups, with roughly 150, 30 and 60 TCR-sequenced participants respectively. Here is what the overall study found, with its caveats: After two AZD1222 doses, both the breadth and the depth of spike-specific TCRs were significantly higher than at day 0 and than in MenACWY recipients. Conclusions about previously exposed vaccinees are limited, since just five or six AZD1222 recipients were seropositive for SARS-CoV-2 at baseline. Vaccine-associated CD4 TCRs spanned the whole spike protein, with dominant responses in regions 160-218 and 743-854. Reportedly, almost half of the unique spike-specific TCRs recognized epitopes lying outside the regions that are mutated in the B.1.351 and B.1.1.7 variants. Because no day 14 peak-response samples were available, repertoires were characterized only after the peak T cell response. Most participants were white British and females outnumbered males, and the authors suggested that clonal diversity may have been underestimated. In the small 56-69-year group, the increase in depth fell short of significance, most likely because of low power.

The time point label, read with the paper, signifies: about 28 days (+/-7) after the second vaccine dose. AZD1222 recipients given second doses at about 4 weeks or at about 12 weeks were pooled, since spike-specific TCR depth and breadth were not found to differ between the two schedules. Samples from vaccinated people were obtained from the UK trials COV001 and COV002, which included a single-blind randomized controlled phase 2/3 trial of AZD1222 (ChAdOx1 nCoV-19) in healthy adults. For TCRbeta chain sequencing, PBMC samples were collected from trial participants at day 0 and at day 28 after the second dose. The CDR3 regions of human TCRbeta chains were analyzed by immunosequencing. Turning to the authors' computational methods: Repertoire TCRs were matched against a reference library of SARS-CoV-2-specific TCRs generated with the MIRA antigen-specificity platform. Breadth was defined as the fraction of unique TCRs that were SARS-CoV-2-associated, and depth was defined as the fraction of total T cells that were SARS-CoV-2-associated. Using the MIRA data, every spike-specific TCR was mapped to the spike region that the TCR reacted to and assigned to either a CD4 or a CD8 class. Log10-transformed breadth and depth values were compared by one-way ANOVA with Sidak's multiple comparisons tests. This immuneACCESS table, as held by TCRdb, lists in-frame sequences with V and J called but not all clones. Of the missing ones, under half trace to an unresolved V gene in checked studies; the others have no known cause. V, J and clone size were drawn from that table, and D and trimming were deduced from the DNA. The sample includes about 120,000 clones, with 85% to 90% observed a single time. Jointly, the top ten make up approximately 18% of the sample.

Inclusive of the bounding cysteine and phenylalanine, the CDR3 is 19 residues long. Only the CDR3 region is kept as DNA, spanning 57 bases read in frame from base 1. Between the V and J ends, shortened by 6 bases and 3 bases respectively, the junction contains 26 bases. CDR1 and CDR2, per the germline V gene, are MDHEN and SYDVKM. This clonotype originated in an adult who received the AZD1222 COVID-19 vaccine. The chain was built from TRBV28 and TRBJ2-2; too little of a D gene remains to name it. The starting material was peripheral blood, obtained 28 days after the second AZD1222 dose. The sequence in DNA is TGTGCCAGCAGATTTTATGTTGGGTTTCGCCTAGATCACACCGGGGAGCTGTTTTTT. This is translated as CASRFYVGFRLDHTGELFF.